This TCR beta chain originates from a study of graft-versus-host responses after intestinal transplantation. Study context: Recipients were given multivisceral, liver-intestinal, or isolated intestinal transplants. All of the recipients had induction that used anti-thymocyte globulin, then tacrolimus and steroids for approximately 3 years. Regarding the study as a whole: Ileal or blood samples showed some GvH clones first, and such clones were also found in recipient marrow. Individuals carrying graft-donor T cell macrochimerism showed high graft-versus-host to host-versus-graft clonal ratios in allografts.

As regards this clone: What it recognizes is unknown.

Germline-derived CDR1 and CDR2 are MRHNA and SNTAGT. The V end was cut by 5 bases, the J end by 3 bases, with 14 bases between. CDR3 length: 15 amino acids. Produced via immunoSEQ multiplex PCR; TCRdb's table is partial and in-frame only. The sample has about 89,000 clones; about nine tenths are singletons. The sequences come from unstimulated CD4+ T cells sorted from spleen or lymph node cells, collected before intestinal transplant. This rearrangement joins TRBV6-4 to TRBJ2-1; TRBD2 is a possible D gene (7 bases). This TCR was recovered from a human donor who received an intestinal transplant. The CDR3 DNA follows: TGTGCCAGCAGTAGGGGGAGGGACGGCTACAATGAGCAGTTCTTC. This gives the protein CASSRGRDGYNEQFF.